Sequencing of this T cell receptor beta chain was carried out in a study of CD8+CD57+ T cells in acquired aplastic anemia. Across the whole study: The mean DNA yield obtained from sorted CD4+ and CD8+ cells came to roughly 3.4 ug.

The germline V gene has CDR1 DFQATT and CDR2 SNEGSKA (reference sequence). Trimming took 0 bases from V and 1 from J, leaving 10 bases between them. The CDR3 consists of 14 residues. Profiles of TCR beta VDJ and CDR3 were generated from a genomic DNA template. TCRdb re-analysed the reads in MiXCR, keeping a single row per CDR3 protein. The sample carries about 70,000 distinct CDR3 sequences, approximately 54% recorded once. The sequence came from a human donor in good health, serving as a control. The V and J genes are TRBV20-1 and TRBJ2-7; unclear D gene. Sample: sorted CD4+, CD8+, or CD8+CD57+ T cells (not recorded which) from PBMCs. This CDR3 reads CSARDWANSYEQYF. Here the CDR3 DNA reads TGCAGTGCTAGAGATTGGGCCAATTCCTACGAGCAGTACTTC.